Listed below are T cell receptor beta chains from one sample, sequenced in a study of regulatory T cells in long-lasting Graves disease. TCRdb ran MiXCR on the multiplex PCR reads and lists one entry per CDR3 protein. The sample records about 340,000 distinct CDR3 sequences, around a fifth being singletons. The specimen was peripheral blood mononuclear cells (PBMCs), collected when the disease was refractory, from a patient treated with antithyroid drugs. The receptor source for this set is a female donor with Graves disease. The CDR3 runs from the conserved cysteine through the conserved F or W. The size entry is marked missing in some rows and otherwise reads once, few, many or a size class.

clone_size j_call v_call cdr3_length cdr3_aa
. TRBJ2-7 TRBV7-2 16 CASSLGRSRGESEQYF
. TRBJ2-3 TRBV6-1 14 CASVRDRVADTQYF
few TRBJ2-7 TRBV3-1 12 CASSPTGLEQYF
. TRBJ1-1 TRBV10-2 13 CASSVAVAEEAFF
many TRBJ1-2 TRBV11-2 12 CASSSSNYGYTF
many TRBJ2-5 TRBV18 12 CASSPRQETQYF
many TRBJ1-2 TRBV9 15 CASSVSDEGYAGYTF
many TRBJ1-6 TRBV12-3/TRBV12-4 15 CASTLPGTGNSPLHF
few TRBJ1-3 TRBV28 13 CASSPTAGNTIYF
. TRBJ1-2 TRBV29-1 13 CSVDRGRGLGYTF
many TRBJ1-2 TRBV12-3/TRBV12-4 14 CASTIYPQDYGYTF
. TRBJ2-7 TRBV18 13 CASSTEHRGEQYF
. TRBJ1-2 TRBV4-3 15 CASSHEGQGNYGYTF
many TRBJ1-4 TRBV5-8 10 CASSNEKLFF
. TRBJ1-2 TRBV7-2 15 CASSPSGGQNYGYTF
. TRBJ2-1 TRBV30 13 CAWSVLVGGEQFF
. TRBJ1-5 TRBV19 17 CASSINPNGWSNQPQHF
. TRBJ2-2 TRBV7-2 16 CASSVGLAGNTGELFF
many TRBJ1-2 TRBV11-2 13 CASSLDRGDGYTF
many TRBJ2-5 TRBV28 14 CASSFIGIQETQYF
many TRBJ2-2 TRBV4-3 15 CASSPGLPNTGELFF
many TRBJ1-1 TRBV28 13 CASSPPGNTEAFF
many TRBJ2-7 TRBV3-1 14 CASSPDRGAYEQYF
. TRBJ2-6 TRBV12-3/TRBV12-4 15 CASTAGGSGANVLTF
many TRBJ2-4 TRBV12-3/TRBV12-4 14 CASSSRQGGNIQYF
many TRBJ2-7 TRBV20-1 13 CSAPGRRSYEQYF
many TRBJ2-5 TRBV7-2 12 CASSRSRETQYF
. TRBJ2-7 TRBV13 14 CASSLSGLPSEQYF
. TRBJ2-7 TRBV4-1 17 CASSQDMGGTGSYEQYF
many TRBJ2-7 TRBV29-1 15 CSVGGLTGSSYEQYF
many TRBJ1-1 TRBV12-5 15 CASGLVLGGRTEAFF
few TRBJ2-2 TRBV7-7 14 CASSPSGRNGELFF
many TRBJ1-5 TRBV2 17 CASRLEPTGLRGQPQHF
many TRBJ2-5 TRBV10-3 13 CAIKGREEETQYF
. TRBJ2-7 TRBV19 13 CASSIGRVDEQYF
many TRBJ1-2 TRBV7-2 15 CASSLGRRGLYGYTF
. TRBJ1-5 TRBV19 14 CASSSRTVNQPQHF
. TRBJ2-5 TRBV20-1 16 CSAHRSSGKSRETQYF
. TRBJ2-5 TRBV5-1 17 CASSWGSSGDSWETQYF